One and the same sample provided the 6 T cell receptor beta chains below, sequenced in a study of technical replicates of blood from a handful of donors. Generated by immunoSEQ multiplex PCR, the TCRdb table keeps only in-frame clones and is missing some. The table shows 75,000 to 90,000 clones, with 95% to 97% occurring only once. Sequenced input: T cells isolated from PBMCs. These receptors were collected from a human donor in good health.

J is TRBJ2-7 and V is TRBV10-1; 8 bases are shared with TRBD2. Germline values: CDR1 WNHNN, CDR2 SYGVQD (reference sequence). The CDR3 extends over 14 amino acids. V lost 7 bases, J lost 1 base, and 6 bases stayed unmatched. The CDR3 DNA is TGCGCCAGCAATAAGGCTAGCGGGTCCTACGAGCAGTACTTC. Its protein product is CASNKASGSYEQYF.

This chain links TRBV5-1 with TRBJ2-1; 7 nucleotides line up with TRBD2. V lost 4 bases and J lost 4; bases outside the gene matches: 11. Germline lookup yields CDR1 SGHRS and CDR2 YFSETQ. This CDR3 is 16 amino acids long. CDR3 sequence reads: CASSPSGGGLYNEQFF. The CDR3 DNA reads TGCGCCAGCAGCCCGTCGGGAGGCGGGCTGTACAATGAGCAGTTCTTC.

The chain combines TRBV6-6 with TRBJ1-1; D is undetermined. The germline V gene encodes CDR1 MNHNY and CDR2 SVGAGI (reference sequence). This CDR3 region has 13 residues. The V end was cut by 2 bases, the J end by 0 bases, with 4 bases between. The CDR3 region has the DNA TGTGCCAGCAGTTACCGCGTGAACACTGAAGCTTTCTTT. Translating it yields CASSYRVNTEAFF.

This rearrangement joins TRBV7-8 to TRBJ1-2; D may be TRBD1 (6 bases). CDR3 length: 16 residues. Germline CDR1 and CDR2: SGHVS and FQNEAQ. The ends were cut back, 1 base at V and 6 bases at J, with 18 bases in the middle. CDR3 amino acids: CASSLGGLRGSHGYTF. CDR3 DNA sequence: TGTGCCAGCAGCTTAGGGGGGCTACGGGGTTCACATGGCTACACCTTC.

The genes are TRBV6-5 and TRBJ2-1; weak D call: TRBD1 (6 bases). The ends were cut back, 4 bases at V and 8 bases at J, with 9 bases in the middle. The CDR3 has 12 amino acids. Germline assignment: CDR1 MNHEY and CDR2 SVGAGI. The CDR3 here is CASSFDRYEQFF. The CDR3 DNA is TGTGCCAGCAGTTTTGACAGGTATGAGCAGTTCTTC.

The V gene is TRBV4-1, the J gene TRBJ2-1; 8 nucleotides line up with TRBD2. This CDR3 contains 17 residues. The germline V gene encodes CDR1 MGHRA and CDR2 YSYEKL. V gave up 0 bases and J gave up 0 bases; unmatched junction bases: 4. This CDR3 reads CASSQDPREGSYNEQFF. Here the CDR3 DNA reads TGCGCCAGCAGCCAAGATCCCCGGGAGGGCTCCTACAATGAGCAGTTCTTC.